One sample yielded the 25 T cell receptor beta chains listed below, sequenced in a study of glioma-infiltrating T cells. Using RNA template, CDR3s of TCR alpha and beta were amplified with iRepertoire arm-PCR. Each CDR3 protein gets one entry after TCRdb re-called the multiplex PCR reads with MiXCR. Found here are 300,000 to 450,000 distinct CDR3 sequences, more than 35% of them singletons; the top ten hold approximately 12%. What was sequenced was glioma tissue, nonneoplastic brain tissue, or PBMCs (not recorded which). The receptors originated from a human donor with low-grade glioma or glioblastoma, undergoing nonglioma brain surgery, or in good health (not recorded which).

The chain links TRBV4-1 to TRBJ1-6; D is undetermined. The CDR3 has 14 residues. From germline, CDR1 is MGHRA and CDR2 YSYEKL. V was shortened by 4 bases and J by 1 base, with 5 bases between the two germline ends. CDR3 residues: CASSRDSYNSPLHF. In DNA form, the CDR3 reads TGCGCCAGCAGCCGAGATTCCTATAATTCACCCCTCCACTTT.

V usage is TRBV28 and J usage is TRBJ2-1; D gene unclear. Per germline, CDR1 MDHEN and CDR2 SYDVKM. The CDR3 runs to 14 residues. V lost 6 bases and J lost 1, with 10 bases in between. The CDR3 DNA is TGTGCCAGCAGCCCAACCGATTCCTACAATGAGCAGTTCTTC. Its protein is CASSPTDSYNEQFF.

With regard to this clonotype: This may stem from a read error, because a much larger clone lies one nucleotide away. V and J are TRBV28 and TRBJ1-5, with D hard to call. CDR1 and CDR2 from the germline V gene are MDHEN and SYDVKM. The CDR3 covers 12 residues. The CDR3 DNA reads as TGTGCCAGCAGTCAGTCCAATCAGCCCCAGCGTTTT. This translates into CASSQSNQPQRF.

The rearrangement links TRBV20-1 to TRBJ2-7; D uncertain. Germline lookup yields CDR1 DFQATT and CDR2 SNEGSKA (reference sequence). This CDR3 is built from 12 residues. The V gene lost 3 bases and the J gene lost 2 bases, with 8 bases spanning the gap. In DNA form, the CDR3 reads TGCAGTGCTAGCGGCGGACCCTACGAGCAGTACTTC. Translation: CSASGGPYEQYF.

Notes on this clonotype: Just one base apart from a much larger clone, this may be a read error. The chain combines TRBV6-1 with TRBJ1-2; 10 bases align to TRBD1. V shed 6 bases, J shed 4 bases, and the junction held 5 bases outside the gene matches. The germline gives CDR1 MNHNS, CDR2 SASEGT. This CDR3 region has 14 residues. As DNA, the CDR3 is TGTGCCAGCAGAAGGGACAGGGGAGGCTATGGCTACACCTTC. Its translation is CASRRDRGGYGYTF.

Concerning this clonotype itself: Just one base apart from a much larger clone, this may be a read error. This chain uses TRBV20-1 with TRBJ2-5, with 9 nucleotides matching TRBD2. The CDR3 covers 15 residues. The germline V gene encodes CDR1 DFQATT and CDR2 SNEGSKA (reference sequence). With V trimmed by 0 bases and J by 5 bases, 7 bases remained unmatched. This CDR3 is CSARDVREGLETQYF. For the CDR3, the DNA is TGCAGTGCTAGAGATGTGCGGGAGGGCCTGGAGACCCAGTACTTC.

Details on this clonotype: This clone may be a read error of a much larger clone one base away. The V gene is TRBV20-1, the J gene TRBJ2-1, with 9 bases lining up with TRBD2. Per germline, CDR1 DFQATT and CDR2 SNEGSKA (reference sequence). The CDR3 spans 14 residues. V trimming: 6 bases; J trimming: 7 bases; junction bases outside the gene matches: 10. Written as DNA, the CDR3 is TGCAGTGCGACCGTGACTAGCGGAGGGAATGAGCAGTTCTTC. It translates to CSATVTSGGNEQFF.

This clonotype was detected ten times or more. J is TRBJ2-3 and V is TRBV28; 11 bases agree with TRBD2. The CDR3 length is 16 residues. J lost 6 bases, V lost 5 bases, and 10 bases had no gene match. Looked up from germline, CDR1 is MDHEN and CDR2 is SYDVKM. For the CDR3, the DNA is TGTGCCAGCAGTCCGCCTAGCGGGAGGCGGGGGGATACGCAGTATTTT. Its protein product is CASSPPSGRRGDTQYF.

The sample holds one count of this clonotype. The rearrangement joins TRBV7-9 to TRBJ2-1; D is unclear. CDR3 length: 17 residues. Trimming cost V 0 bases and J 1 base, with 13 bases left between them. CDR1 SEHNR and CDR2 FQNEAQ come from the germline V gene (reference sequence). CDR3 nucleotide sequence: TGTGCCAGCAGCTTAGCTGTCGGGTACCTATCCTACAATGAGCAGTTCTTC. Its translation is CASSLAVGYLSYNEQFF.

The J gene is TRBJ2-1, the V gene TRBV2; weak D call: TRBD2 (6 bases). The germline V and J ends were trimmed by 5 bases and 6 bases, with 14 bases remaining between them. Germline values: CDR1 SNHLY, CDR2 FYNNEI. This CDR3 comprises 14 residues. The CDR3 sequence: CASSPGTLSNEQFF. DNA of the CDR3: TGTGCCAGCAGTCCCGGGACTTTGAGCAATGAGCAGTTCTTC.

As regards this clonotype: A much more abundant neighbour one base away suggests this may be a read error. CDR3 loop: CASSLFSWEETQYF. In DNA, the CDR3 is TGTGCCAGCAGTTTATTCAGCTGGGAAGAGACCCAGTACTTC. J is TRBJ2-5 and V is TRBV27; no definite D call. V was shortened by 1 base and J by 3 bases, with 9 bases between the two germline ends. CDR3 length: 14 amino acids. Germline assignment: CDR1 MNHEY and CDR2 SMNVEV (reference sequence).

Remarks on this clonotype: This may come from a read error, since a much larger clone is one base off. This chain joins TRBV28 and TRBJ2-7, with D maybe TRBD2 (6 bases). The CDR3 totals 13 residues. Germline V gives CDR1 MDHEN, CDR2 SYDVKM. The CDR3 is CANSFTSNYEQYF. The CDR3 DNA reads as TGTGCCAACAGTTTTACTAGCAACTACGAGCAGTACTTC.

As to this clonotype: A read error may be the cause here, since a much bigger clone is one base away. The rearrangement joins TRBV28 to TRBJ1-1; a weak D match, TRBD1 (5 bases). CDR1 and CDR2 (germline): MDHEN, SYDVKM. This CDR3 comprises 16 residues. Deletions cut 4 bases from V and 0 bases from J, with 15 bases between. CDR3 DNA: TGTGCCAGCAGTTACGCTCCTGGGGGGGTGAACACTGAAGCTTTCTTT. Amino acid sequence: CASSYAPGGVNTEAFF.

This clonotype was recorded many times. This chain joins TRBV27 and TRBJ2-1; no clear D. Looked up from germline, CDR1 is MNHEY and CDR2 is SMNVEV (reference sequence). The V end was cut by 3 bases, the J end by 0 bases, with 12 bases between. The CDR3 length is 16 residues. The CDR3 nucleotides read TGTGCCAGCAGTTTCATTGGCTTTAGCTCCTACAATGAGCAGTTCTTC. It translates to CASSFIGFSSYNEQFF.

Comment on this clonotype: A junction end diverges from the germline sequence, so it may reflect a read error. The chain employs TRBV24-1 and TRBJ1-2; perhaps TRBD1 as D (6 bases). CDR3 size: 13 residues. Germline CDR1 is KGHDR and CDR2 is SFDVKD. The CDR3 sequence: CATSDSQKGGYAF. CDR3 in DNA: TGTGCCACCAGTGATTCCCAGAAGGGGGGCTACGCCTTC.

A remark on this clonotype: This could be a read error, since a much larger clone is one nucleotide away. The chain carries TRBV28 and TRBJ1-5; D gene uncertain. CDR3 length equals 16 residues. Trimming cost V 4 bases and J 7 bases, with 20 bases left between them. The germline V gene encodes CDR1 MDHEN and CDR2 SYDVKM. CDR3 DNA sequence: TGTGCCAGCAGTTCCCTGAGTAGGGCATTACAACAGCCCCAGCATTTT. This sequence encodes CASSSLSRALQQPQHF.

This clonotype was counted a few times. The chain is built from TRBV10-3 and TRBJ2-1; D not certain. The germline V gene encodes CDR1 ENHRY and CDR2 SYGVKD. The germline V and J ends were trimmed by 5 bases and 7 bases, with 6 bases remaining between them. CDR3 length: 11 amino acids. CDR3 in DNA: TGTGCCATCAGTTCCCGGAATGAGCAGTTCTTC. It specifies CAISSRNEQFF.

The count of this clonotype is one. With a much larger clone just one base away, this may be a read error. CDR3 sequence: CASISGQSIQETQYF. In nucleotides, the CDR3 is TGTGCCAGCATATCGGGACAGAGCATTCAAGAGACCCAGTACTTC. The chain links TRBV6-2 or TRBV6-3 to TRBJ2-5; 7 nucleotides align to TRBD1. V lost 7 bases and J lost 2; bases outside the gene matches: 10. CDR3 length: 15 residues. Germline V gives CDR1 MNHEY, CDR2 SVGEGT.

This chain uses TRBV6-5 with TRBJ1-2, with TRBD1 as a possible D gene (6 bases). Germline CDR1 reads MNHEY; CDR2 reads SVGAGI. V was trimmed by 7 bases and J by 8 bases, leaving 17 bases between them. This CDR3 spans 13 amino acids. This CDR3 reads CASTMGGRGGYTF. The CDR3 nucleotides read TGTGCCAGCACCATGGGGGGGAGGGGGGGCTACACCTTC.

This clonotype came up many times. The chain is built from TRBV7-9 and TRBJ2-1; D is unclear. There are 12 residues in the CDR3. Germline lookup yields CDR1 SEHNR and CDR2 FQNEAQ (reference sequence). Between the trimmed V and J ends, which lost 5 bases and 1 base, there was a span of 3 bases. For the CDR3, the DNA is TGTGCCAGCAGCCCTTCCTACAATGAGCAGTTCTTC. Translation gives CASSPSYNEQFF.

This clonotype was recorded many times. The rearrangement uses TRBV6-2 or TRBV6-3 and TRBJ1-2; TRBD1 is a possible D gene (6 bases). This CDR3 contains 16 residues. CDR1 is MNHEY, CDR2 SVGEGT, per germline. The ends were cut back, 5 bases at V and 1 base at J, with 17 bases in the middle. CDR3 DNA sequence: TGTGCCAGCAGTACCCGACTGACAGGACGTAACTATGGCTACACCTTC. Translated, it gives CASSTRLTGRNYGYTF.

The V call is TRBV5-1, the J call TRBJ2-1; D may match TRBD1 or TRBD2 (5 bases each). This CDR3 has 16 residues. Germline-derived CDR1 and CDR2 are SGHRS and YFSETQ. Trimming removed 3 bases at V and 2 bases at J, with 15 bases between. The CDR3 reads CASSSLEEGTYNEQFF. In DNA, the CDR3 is TGCGCCAGCAGCTCCTTAGAAGAGGGGACCTACAATGAGCAGTTCTTC.

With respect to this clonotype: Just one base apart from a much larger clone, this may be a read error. The CDR3 reads CATSRLERSLDTQCF. The CDR3, as DNA: TGTGCCACCAGCAGATTGGAACGGTCCTTGGATACGCAGTGTTTT. The V call is TRBV15, the J call TRBJ2-3; D gene uncertain. The CDR3 is 15 residues long. Germline lookup yields CDR1 LNHNV and CDR2 YYDKDF (reference sequence).

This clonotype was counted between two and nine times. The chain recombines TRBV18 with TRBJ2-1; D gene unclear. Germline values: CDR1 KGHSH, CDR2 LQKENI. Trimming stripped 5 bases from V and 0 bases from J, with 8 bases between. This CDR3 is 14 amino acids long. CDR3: CASSGQNSYNEQFF. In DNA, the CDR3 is TGTGCCAGCTCAGGGCAAAACTCCTACAATGAGCAGTTCTTC.

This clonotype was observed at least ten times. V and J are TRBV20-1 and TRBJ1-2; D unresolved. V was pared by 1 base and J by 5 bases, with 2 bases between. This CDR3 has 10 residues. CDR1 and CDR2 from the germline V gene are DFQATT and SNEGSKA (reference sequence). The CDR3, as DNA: TGCAGTGCTAGAGGTTATGGCTACACCTTC. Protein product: CSARGYGYTF.